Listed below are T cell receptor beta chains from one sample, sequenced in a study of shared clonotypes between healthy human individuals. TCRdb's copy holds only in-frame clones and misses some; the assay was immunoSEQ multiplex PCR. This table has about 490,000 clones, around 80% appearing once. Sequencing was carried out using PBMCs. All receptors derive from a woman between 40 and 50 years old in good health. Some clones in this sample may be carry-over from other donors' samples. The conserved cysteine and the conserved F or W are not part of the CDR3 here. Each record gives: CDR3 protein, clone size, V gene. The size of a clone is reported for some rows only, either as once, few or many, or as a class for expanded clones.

cdr3_aa: ASSIRTGAAKIYGYT
clone_size: NA
v_call: TRBV11-2

cdr3_aa: ASSSYYNEQF
clone_size: NA
v_call: TRBV6-5

cdr3_aa: ASSKTPSYEQY
clone_size: few
v_call: TRBV7-2

cdr3_aa: ASSIGGELGYGYT
clone_size: NA
v_call: TRBV19

cdr3_aa: ASSFDSGNQPQH
clone_size: NA
v_call: TRBV7-2

cdr3_aa: ASSAGTSGDSYEQY
clone_size: few
v_call: TRBV9

cdr3_aa: ASRDLRQSSYEQY
clone_size: NA
v_call: TRBV4-2

cdr3_aa: ASSLAVAGIYEQY
clone_size: few
v_call: TRBV7-8

cdr3_aa: ASSLAGRDPSDTQY
clone_size: NA
v_call: TRBV7-9

cdr3_aa: ASSLRANYGYT
clone_size: few
v_call: TRBV11-2

cdr3_aa: ASSSPRSGANVLT
clone_size: NA
v_call: TRBV6-6

cdr3_aa: ASSLDGASDEQY
clone_size: NA
v_call: TRBV7-3

cdr3_aa: ASRDVNAAFEAF
clone_size: NA
v_call: TRBV5-1

cdr3_aa: ASSQDLSLAEITNTGELF
clone_size: NA
v_call: TRBV4-3

cdr3_aa: ASSLGQGPTYEQY
clone_size: few
v_call: TRBV7-6

cdr3_aa: ASSSRGLRRNTEAF
clone_size: few
v_call: TRBV27

cdr3_aa: ASSKTRSRYEQY
clone_size: NA
v_call: TRBV28

cdr3_aa: ASSALGLAGSTDTQY
clone_size: NA
v_call: TRBV5-6

cdr3_aa: ASRGWGPYEQY
clone_size: NA
v_call: TRBV2

cdr3_aa: ASSQFGRPNSPLH
clone_size: NA
v_call: TRBV4-1

cdr3_aa: ASTPGDPTDTQY
clone_size: NA
v_call: TRBV5-1

cdr3_aa: ASSVQVVGEQY
clone_size: NA
v_call: TRBV10-1

cdr3_aa: ASSSGTMGYRKTGELF
clone_size: NA
v_call: TRBV5-6

cdr3_aa: ASSFCGQPNTGELF
clone_size: many
v_call: TRBV12-1

cdr3_aa: ASRETGRVSYEQY
clone_size: NA
v_call: TRBV28

cdr3_aa: AIKTSGNVSYNEQF
clone_size: NA
v_call: TRBV10-3